These 4 T cell receptor beta chains came from one sample sequenced in a study of CXCR3-negative and CXCR3-positive naive CD8 T cells. The study made its TRB cDNA libraries by 5' RACE, adding UMI labels. TCRdb re-called the 5' RACE reads and catalogs CDR3 proteins one per entry, DNA excluded. The table lists some 150,000 distinct CDR3 sequences. Findings and caveats of the study: More hydrophobic TRB CDR3s were found in CXCR3-positive naive cells than in CXCR3-negative naive cells.

No antigen has been assigned to these receptors. The sample comprised naive CXCR3+ CD8+ T cells from blood. As for subset: CD45RO-CCR7+CD27+CD95- naive CD8+ T cells expressing CXCR3 (TNR3+). Receptors originate from a human donor in good health. Some clones in this sample may be carry-over from other donors' samples.

This chain links TRBV12-3 or TRBV12-4 with TRBJ2-5; the TCRdb call, TRBD1, lacks DNA for checking. This CDR3 contains 14 residues. CDR3 sequence reads: CASSLAGGVETQYF.

This chain connects TRBV11-3 to TRBJ2-2; TCRdb selects TRBD2, and the lack of DNA leaves this call unchecked. The CDR3 spans 17 residues. Germline CDR1 reads SGHNT; CDR2 reads YENEEA. The CDR3 sequence is CASSLAASGTYTGELFF. The full variable domain, rest sourced from reference TRBV11-3 and TRBJ2-2, is EAGVVQSPRYKIIEKKQPVAFWCNPISGHNTLYWYLQNLGQGPELLIRYENEEAVDDSQLPKDRFSAERLKGVDSTLKIQPAELGDSAVYLCASSLAASGTYTGELFFGEGSRLTVL.

The rearrangement links TRBV15 to TRBJ2-7. The CDR3 length is 13 residues. CDR1 and CDR2 (germline): LNHNV, YYDKDF (reference sequence). The CDR3 reads CATSRGASYEQYF.

V is TRBV7-2 and J is TRBJ2-5; TCRdb gives TRBD2 as the D gene, but with no DNA this cannot be confirmed. Germline-derived CDR1 and CDR2 are SGHTA and FQGNSA. The CDR3 extends over 18 amino acids. CDR3 loop: CASSLGASGARAQETQYF.